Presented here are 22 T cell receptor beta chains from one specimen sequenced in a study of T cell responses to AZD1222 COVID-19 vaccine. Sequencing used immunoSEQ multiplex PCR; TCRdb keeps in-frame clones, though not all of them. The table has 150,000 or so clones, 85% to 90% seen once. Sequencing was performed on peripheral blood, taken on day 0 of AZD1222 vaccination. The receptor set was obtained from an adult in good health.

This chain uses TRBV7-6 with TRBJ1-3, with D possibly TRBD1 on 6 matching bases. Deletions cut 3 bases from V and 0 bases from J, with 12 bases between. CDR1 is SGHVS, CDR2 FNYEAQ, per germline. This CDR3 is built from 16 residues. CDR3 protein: CASSLTTGSSGNTIYF. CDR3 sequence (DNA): TGTGCCAGCAGCTTGACGACAGGCAGCTCTGGAAACACCATATATTTT.

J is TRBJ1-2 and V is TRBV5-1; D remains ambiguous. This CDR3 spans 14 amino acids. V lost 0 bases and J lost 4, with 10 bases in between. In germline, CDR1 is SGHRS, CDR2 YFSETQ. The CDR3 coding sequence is TGCGCCAGCAGCTTGGCCCCAGGCTCCTATGGCTACACCTTC. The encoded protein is CASSLAPGSYGYTF.

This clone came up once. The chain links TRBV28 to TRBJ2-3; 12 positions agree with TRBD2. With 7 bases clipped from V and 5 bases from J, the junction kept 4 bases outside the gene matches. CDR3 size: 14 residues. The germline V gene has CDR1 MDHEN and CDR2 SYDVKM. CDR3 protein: CASTSGGAGDTQYF. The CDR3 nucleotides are TGTGCCAGCACTAGCGGGGGGGCAGGAGATACGCAGTATTTT.

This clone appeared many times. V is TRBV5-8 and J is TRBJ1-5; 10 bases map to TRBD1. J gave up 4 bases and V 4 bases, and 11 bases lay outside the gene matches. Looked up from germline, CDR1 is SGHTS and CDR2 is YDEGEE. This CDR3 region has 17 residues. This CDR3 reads CASSRLTGGGGNQPQHF. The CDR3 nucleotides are TGTGCCAGCAGCCGCCTGACAGGGGGCGGGGGGAATCAGCCCCAGCATTTT.

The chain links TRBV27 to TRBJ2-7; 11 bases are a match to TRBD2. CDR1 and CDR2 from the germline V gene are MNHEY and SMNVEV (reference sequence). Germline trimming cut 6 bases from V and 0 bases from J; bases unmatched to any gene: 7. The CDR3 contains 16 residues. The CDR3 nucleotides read TGTGCCAGCAGCAACGGACTAGCGGGCTACTCCTACGAGCAGTACTTC. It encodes CASSNGLAGYSYEQYF.

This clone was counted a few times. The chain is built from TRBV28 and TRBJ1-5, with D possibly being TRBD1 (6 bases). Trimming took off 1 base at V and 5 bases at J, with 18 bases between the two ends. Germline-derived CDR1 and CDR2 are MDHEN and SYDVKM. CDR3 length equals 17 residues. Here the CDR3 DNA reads TGTGCCAGCAGTTTATTTGGACAGTTAGGGGGTTATCAGCCCCAGCATTTT. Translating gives CASSLFGQLGGYQPQHF. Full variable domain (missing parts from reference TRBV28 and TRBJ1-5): DVKVTQSSRYLVKRTGEKVFLECVQDMDHENMFWYRQDPGLGLRLIYFSYDVKMKEKGDIPEGYSVSREKKERFSLILESASTNQTSMYLCASSLFGQLGGYQPQHFGDGTRLSIL.

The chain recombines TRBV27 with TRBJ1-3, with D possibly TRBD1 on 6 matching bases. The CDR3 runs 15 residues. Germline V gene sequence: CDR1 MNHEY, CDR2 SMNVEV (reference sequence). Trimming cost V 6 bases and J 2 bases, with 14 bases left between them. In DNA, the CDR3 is TGTGCCAGCAGCCTGAACAGGGTCACTGGAAACACCATATATTTT. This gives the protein CASSLNRVTGNTIYF.

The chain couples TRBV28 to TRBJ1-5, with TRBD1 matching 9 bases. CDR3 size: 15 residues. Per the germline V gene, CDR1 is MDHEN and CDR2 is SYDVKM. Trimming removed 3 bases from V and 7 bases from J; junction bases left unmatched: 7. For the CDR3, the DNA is TGTGCCAGCAGTTTCCGTGGACAGGGGAGGCAGCCCCAGCATTTT. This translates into CASSFRGQGRQPQHF.

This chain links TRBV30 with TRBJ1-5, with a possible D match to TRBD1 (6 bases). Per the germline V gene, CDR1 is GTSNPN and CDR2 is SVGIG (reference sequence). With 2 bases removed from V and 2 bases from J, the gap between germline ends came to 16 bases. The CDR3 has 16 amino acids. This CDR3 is CAWSIQGSLGNQPQHF. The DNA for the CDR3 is TGTGCCTGGAGTATTCAGGGGTCTCTAGGCAATCAGCCCCAGCATTTT.

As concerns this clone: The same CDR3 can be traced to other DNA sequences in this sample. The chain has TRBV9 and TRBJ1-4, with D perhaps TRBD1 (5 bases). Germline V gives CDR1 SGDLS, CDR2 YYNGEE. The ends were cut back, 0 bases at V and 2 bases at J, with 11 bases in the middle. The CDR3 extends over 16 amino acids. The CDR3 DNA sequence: TGTGCCAGCAGCGTAGACCAGGGTAGGACTAATGAAAAACTGTTTTTT. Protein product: CASSVDQGRTNEKLFF.

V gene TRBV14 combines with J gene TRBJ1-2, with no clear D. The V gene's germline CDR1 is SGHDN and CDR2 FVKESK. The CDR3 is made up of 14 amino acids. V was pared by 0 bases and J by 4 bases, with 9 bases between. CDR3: CASSQEPGIYGYTF. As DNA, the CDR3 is TGTGCCAGCAGCCAAGAACCGGGAATCTATGGCTACACCTTC.

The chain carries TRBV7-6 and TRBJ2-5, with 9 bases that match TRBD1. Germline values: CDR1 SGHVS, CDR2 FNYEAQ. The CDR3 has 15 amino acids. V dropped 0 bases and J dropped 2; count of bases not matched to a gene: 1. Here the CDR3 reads CASSLAGQGQETQYF. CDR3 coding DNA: TGTGCCAGCAGCTTAGCCGGACAGGGGCAAGAGACCCAGTACTTC. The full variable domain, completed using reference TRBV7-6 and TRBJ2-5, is GAGVSQSPRYKVTKRGQDVALRCDPISGHVSLYWYRQALGQGPEFLTYFNYEAQQDKSGLPNDRFSAERPEGSISTLTIQRTEQRDSAMYRCASSLAGQGQETQYFGPGTRLLVL.

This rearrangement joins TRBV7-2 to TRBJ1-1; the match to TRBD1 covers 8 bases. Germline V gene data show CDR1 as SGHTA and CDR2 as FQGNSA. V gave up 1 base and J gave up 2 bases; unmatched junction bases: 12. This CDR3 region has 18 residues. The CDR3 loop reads CASSLGRTGGQRNTEAFF. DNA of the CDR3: TGTGCCAGCAGCTTAGGCCGAACAGGGGGGCAAAGAAACACTGAAGCTTTCTTT.

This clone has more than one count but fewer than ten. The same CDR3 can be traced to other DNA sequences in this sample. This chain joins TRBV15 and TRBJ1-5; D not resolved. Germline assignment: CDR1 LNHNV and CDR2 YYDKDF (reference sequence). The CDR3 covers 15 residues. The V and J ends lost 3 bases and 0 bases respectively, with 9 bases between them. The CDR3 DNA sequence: TGTGCCACCAGCAGGGTGGGGAATAGCAATCAGCCCCAGCATTTT. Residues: CATSRVGNSNQPQHF.

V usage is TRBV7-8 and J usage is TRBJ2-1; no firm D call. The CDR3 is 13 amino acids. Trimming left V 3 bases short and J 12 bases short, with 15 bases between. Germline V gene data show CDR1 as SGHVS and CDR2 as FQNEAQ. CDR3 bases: TGTGCCAGCAGCTTCACAGCTCTCGTGGGGCAGTTCTTC. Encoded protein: CASSFTALVGQFF. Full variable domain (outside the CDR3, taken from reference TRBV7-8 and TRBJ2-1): GAGVSQSPRYKVAKRGQDVALRCDPISGHVSLFWYQQALGQGPEFLTYFQNEAQLDKSGLPSDRFFAERPEGSVSTLKIQRTQQEDSAVYLCASSFTALVGQFFGPGTRLTVL.

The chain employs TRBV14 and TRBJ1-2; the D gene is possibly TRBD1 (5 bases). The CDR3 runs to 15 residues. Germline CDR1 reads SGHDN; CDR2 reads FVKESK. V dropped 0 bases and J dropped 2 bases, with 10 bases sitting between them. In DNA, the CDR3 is TGTGCCAGCAGCCAAGATCATGGGGCCAACTATGGCTACACCTTC. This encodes CASSQDHGANYGYTF. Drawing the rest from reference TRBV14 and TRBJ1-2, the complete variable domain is EAGVTQFPSHSVIEKGQTVTLRCDPISGHDNLYWYRRVMGKEIKFLLHFVKESKQDESGMPNNRFLAERTGGTYSTLKVQPAELEDSGVYFCASSQDHGANYGYTFGSGTRLTVV.

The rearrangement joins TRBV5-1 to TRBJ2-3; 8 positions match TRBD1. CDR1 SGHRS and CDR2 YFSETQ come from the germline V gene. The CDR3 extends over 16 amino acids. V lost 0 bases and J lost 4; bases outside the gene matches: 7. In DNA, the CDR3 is TGCGCCAGCAGCTTGGGTCGGCAGGGGGCTGCAGATACGCAGTATTTT. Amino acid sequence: CASSLGRQGAADTQYF.

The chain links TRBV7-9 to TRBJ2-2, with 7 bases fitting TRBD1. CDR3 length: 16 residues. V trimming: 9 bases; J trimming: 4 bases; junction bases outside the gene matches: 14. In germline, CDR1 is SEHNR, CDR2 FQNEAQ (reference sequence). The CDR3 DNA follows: TGTGCCAGGGGGAAGTCTGTGCAGGGGGTCACCGGGGAGCTGTTTTTT. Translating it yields CARGKSVQGVTGELFF.

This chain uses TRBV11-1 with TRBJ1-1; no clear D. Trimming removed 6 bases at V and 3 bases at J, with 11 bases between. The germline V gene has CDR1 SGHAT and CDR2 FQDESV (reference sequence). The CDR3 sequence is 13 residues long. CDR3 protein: CASRQRPDTEAFF. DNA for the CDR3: TGTGCCAGCAGACAGCGACCGGACACTGAAGCTTTCTTT.

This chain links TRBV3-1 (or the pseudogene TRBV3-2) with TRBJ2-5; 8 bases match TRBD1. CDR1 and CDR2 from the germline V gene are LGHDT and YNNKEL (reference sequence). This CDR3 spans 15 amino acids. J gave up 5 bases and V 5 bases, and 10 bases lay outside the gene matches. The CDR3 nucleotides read TGTGCCAGCAGCTCTGGACAGGGCCGTCGGGAGACCCAGTACTTC. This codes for CASSSGQGRRETQYF.

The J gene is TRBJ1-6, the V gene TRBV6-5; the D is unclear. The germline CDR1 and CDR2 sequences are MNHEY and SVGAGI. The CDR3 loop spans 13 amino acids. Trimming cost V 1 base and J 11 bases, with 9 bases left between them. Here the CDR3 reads CASSYLSIAPLHF. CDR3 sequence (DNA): TGTGCCAGCAGTTACTTGTCTATTGCACCCCTCCACTTT.

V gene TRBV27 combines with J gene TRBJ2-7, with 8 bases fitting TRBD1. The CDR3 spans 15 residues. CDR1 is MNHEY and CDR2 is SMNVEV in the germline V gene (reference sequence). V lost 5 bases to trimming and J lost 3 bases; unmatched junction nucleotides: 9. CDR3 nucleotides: TGTGCCAGCAGTACCATTGGACAGGGTAACTACGAGCAGTACTTC. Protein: CASSTIGQGNYEQYF.